This T cell receptor (beta chain) comes out of a study of T-cell reconstitution after alpha-beta-depleted transplantation in children. Whole-study findings and limits: One year after transplant, T-cell counts and diversity came mostly from newly produced T cells. After transplant, high TCRbeta diversity at day 60 in some patients arose from surviving recipient T cells and thymic progenitors.

The V end lost 4 bases, the J end lost 5 bases, and 17 bases lay between the germline ends. CDR1 is SGHAT, CDR2 FQNNGV, per germline. The CDR3 spans 15 residues. This clonotype was counted ten times or more. Its specificity is not known. A library of TCRbeta sequences, prepared with unique molecular identifiers, was generated. One entry per CDR3 protein results from TCRdb running MiXCR on the PCR reads. The repertoire holds some 300,000 distinct CDR3 sequences, with around a tenth as singletons. The chain employs TRBV11-2 and TRBJ2-5, with D possibly being TRBD2 (5 bases). The receptor was isolated from a boy in the first two years of life with acute myeloid leukemia, due to receive a stem cell transplant. This material consisted of PBMCs, taken before TCRalphabeta/CD19-depleted stem cell transplant. The CDR3 here is CASSSTSGPGETQYF. DNA of the CDR3: TGTGCCAGCAGCTCCACAAGCGGCCCCGGGGAGACCCAGTACTTC.